The clone carrying this T cell receptor beta chain has only a few counts. These data originate in a study of blood T cell repertoires in COVID-19. Study at large: Acute and convalescent COVID-19 samples came from the United States, Italy and Spain.

Sequenced by immunoSEQ multiplex PCR; TCRdb stores in-frame clones only, minus some. The repertoire holds around 70,000 clones, with roughly 80% as singletons. The V gene's germline CDR1 is SGHDT and CDR2 YYEEEE. V was pared by 4 bases and J by 5 bases, with 7 bases of the junction left unmatched. The CDR3 consists of 14 residues. This sequence was found in a woman aged 60 to 75 with acute or convalescent COVID-19. The sequenced material came from peripheral blood. The chain uses TRBV5-6 and TRBJ2-7, with 9 bases matching TRBD1. The CDR3 bases are TGTGCCAGCAGCATCAGGACAGGGGTTGACGAGCAGTACTTC. Translating it yields CASSIRTGVDEQYF. Based on the CDR3 plus reference TRBV5-6 and TRBJ2-7, the full variable domain is DAGVTQSPTHLIKTRGQQVTLRCSPKSGHDTVSWYQQALGQGPQFIFQYYEEEERQRGNFPDRFSGHQFPNYSSELNVNALLLGDSALYLCASSIRTGVDEQYFGPGTRLTVT.